These 28 T cell receptor beta chains share one sample of origin, sequenced in a study of blood T cell repertoires in COVID-19. Profiled with immunoSEQ multiplex PCR; TCRdb holds only in-frame clones, not every one. The sample lists roughly 260,000 clones; 83% were seen once. The sequencing sample was made of PBMCs or T cells enriched from blood (not recorded which). These receptors were obtained from a woman between 40 and 55 years old who had been exposed to COVID-19.

The gene calls are TRBV19 and TRBJ1-4; no definite D call. Germline loops: CDR1 LNHDA, CDR2 SQIVND (reference sequence). Trimming removed 6 bases from V and 0 bases from J, with 20 bases in between. The CDR3 sequence is 18 residues long. The chain's CDR3 is CASSPRGGDGATNEKLFF. The CDR3 nucleotides are TGTGCCAGTAGCCCTAGAGGCGGGGATGGGGCAACTAATGAAAAACTGTTTTTT.

The V gene is TRBV7-6, the J gene TRBJ1-6; no clear D gene. Germline V gene data show CDR1 as SGHVS and CDR2 as FNYEAQ. CDR3 length: 15 amino acids. The ends were cut back, 0 bases at V and 9 bases at J, with 12 bases in the middle. The CDR3 DNA reads as TGTGCCAGCAGCTTAGCTGGAGGAGGTGGTTCACCCCTCCACTTT. Amino acids: CASSLAGGGGSPLHF.

The chain links TRBV7-2 to TRBJ2-3; D is possibly TRBD2 (6 bases). This CDR3 is built from 15 residues. Germline V gene sequence: CDR1 SGHTA, CDR2 FQGNSA. Trimming took off 3 bases at V and 2 bases at J, with 12 bases between the two ends. The CDR3 sequence is CASSFPRGTTDTQYF. The CDR3 DNA reads TGTGCCAGCAGCTTTCCGCGGGGCACCACAGATACGCAGTATTTT.

The V and J genes are TRBV27 and TRBJ1-2, with no clear D. The germline V and J ends were trimmed by 2 bases and 8 bases, with 9 bases remaining between them. In germline, CDR1 is MNHEY, CDR2 SMNVEV (reference sequence). This CDR3 has 12 residues. CDR3: CASSLGGEGYTF. The CDR3 region has the DNA TGTGCCAGCAGTTTAGGAGGCGAGGGCTACACCTTC.

This chain links TRBV7-9 with TRBJ2-3, with D possibly being TRBD2 (6 bases). The germline V gene encodes CDR1 SEHNR and CDR2 FQNEAQ (reference sequence). V lost 5 bases, J lost 1 base, and 16 bases lay in between. CDR3 length: 16 amino acids. DNA of the CDR3: TGTGCCAGCAGCCTACTCACGGGAGCAGGCACAGATACGCAGTATTTT. It is translated as CASSLLTGAGTDTQYF.

The V gene is TRBV12-3 or TRBV12-4, the J gene TRBJ1-1; no firm D call. Trimming removed 6 bases from V and 0 bases from J, with 8 bases in between. The CDR3 runs to 13 residues. CDR3 amino acids: CASRLTMNTEAFF. The CDR3 coding sequence is TGTGCCAGCAGATTGACAATGAACACTGAAGCTTTCTTT.

The J gene is TRBJ2-7, the V gene TRBV7-9; 9 bases agree with TRBD2. CDR1 is SEHNR, CDR2 FQNEAQ, per germline (reference sequence). CDR3 length equals 15 residues. V was pared by 1 base and J by 3 bases, with 4 bases of the junction left unmatched. The CDR3 loop reads CASSLVPAGGYEQYF. In nucleotides, the CDR3 is TGTGCCAGCAGCTTAGTCCCAGCGGGGGGCTACGAGCAGTACTTC.

The chain uses TRBV6-5 and TRBJ2-1, with 8 bases that match TRBD2. V lost 2 bases and J lost 7; bases outside the gene matches: 10. The germline V gene encodes CDR1 MNHEY and CDR2 SVGAGI. The CDR3 length is 16 residues. CDR3 coding DNA: TGTGCCAGCAGTTACGGGGGAGCGGGGGCCGGGAATGAGCAGTTCTTC. Encoded protein: CASSYGGAGAGNEQFF.

The V call is TRBV14, the J call TRBJ1-4, with a tentative D call TRBD1 (6 bases). The ends were cut back, 5 bases at V and 10 bases at J, with 17 bases in the middle. This CDR3 region has 14 residues. The V gene's germline CDR1 is SGHDN and CDR2 FVKESK. CDR3 sequence reads: CASSLQGGPGKLFF. The CDR3 region has the DNA TGTGCCAGCAGCTTACAGGGTGGTCCAGGAAAACTGTTTTTT.

The J gene is TRBJ1-1, the V gene TRBV19; D is undetermined. The germline gives CDR1 LNHDA, CDR2 SQIVND (reference sequence). With 3 bases removed from V and 4 bases from J, the gap between germline ends came to 9 bases. This CDR3 contains 13 residues. The CDR3 reads CASSIRGGTEAFF. The CDR3 DNA sequence: TGTGCCAGTAGTATCCGGGGAGGCACTGAAGCTTTCTTT.

The gene calls are TRBV5-6 and TRBJ2-2; TRBD2 might be the D (6 bases). Germline-derived CDR1 and CDR2 are SGHDT and YYEEEE. The CDR3 spans 13 residues. Trimming took 2 bases from V and 8 from J, leaving 10 bases between them. CDR3 region: CASSFGEAGELFF. DNA of the CDR3: TGTGCCAGCAGCTTTGGGGAGGCGGGGGAGCTGTTTTTT.

This chain connects TRBV29-1 to TRBJ1-5; D possibly corresponds to TRBD1 (5 bases). Germline values: CDR1 SQVTM, CDR2 ANQGSEA. The CDR3 covers 13 residues. Trimming pared 8 bases from V and 3 bases from J, leaving 14 bases between. The CDR3 DNA reads as TGCAGCTTCCGGGTAGGGGACAATCAGCCCCAGCATTTT. It encodes CSFRVGDNQPQHF.

V is TRBV14 and J is TRBJ2-1, with TRBD2 matching 8 bases. Germline lookup yields CDR1 SGHDN and CDR2 FVKESK. V trimming: 4 bases; J trimming: 8 bases; junction bases outside the gene matches: 4. The CDR3 has 13 amino acids. CDR3 amino acids: CASSLRTSHEQFF. Written as DNA, the CDR3 is TGTGCCAGCAGCCTTAGGACTAGCCATGAGCAGTTCTTC. Filled out from reference TRBV14 and TRBJ2-1, the complete variable domain reads EAGVTQFPSHSVIEKGQTVTLRCDPISGHDNLYWYRRVMGKEIKFLLHFVKESKQDESGMPNNRFLAERTGGTYSTLKVQPAELEDSGVYFCASSLRTSHEQFFGPGTRLTVL.

The chain uses TRBV24-1 and TRBJ2-1, with D perhaps TRBD2 (7 bases). Germline V gene sequence: CDR1 KGHDR, CDR2 SFDVKD. V was pared by 6 bases and J by 4 bases, with 21 bases between. The CDR3 length is 17 residues. CDR3 sequence (DNA): TGTGCCACCAGTCCATCCCGGGGGGCCGAGGTTTACAATGAGCAGTTCTTC. The encoded protein is CATSPSRGAEVYNEQFF.

The chain has TRBV6-2 or TRBV6-3 and TRBJ2-7, with D perhaps TRBD1 (5 bases). Germline V CDR1 and CDR2: MNHEY, SVGEGT. The V end was cut by 2 bases, the J end by 6 bases, with 14 bases between. The length of the CDR3 is 14 residues. The CDR3 region is CASSYLEQVTEQYF. The CDR3 nucleotides are TGTGCCAGCAGTTACCTGGAACAGGTTACCGAGCAGTACTTC.

The chain has TRBV2 and TRBJ2-1; TRBD1 matches at 8 bases. Trimming cost V 10 bases and J 5 bases; bases outside gene matches: 16. Germline V gene data show CDR1 as SNHLY and CDR2 as FYNNEI. This CDR3 is 16 amino acids long. The CDR3 reads CAIRAAGRGPNNEQFF. The DNA of the CDR3 is TGTGCCATCAGGGCGGCTGGCAGGGGGCCTAACAATGAGCAGTTCTTC.

The V and J genes are TRBV18 and TRBJ1-6; 8 bases align to TRBD1. Germline-derived CDR1 and CDR2 are KGHSH and LQKENI. Trimming at V came to 4 bases and at J to 7 bases, leaving 6 bases not matched to a gene. The CDR3 is 15 residues long. As DNA, the CDR3 is TGTGCCAGCTCACAGGCAGGGGGCACCAATTCACCCCTCCACTTT. It yields the protein CASSQAGGTNSPLHF.

The J gene is TRBJ1-6, the V gene TRBV4-2, with a weak D call TRBD1 (6 bases). Germline V gene sequence: CDR1 LGHNA, CDR2 YNFKEQ. V was shortened by 3 bases and J by 10 bases, with 22 bases between the two germline ends. The CDR3 covers 17 residues. The CDR3: CASSQTQLGGRGSPLHF. The DNA for the CDR3 is TGTGCCAGCAGCCAGACTCAATTAGGGGGTAGAGGATCACCCCTCCACTTT.

This clone was seen a few times. The chain couples TRBV4-3 to TRBJ2-3, with a weak D call TRBD1 (6 bases). Per the germline V gene, CDR1 is LGHNA and CDR2 is YSLEER. V gave up 0 bases and J gave up 4 bases, with 14 bases separating them. This CDR3 has 16 amino acids. The CDR3 reads CASSQDWGHGADTQYF. The DNA of the CDR3 is TGCGCCAGCAGCCAAGACTGGGGACACGGGGCAGATACGCAGTATTTT.

V gene TRBV6-6 combines with J gene TRBJ2-7, with 7 bases aligning to TRBD1. The CDR3 loop spans 16 amino acids. Per the germline V gene, CDR1 is MNHNY and CDR2 is SVGAGI (reference sequence). The V segment lost 2 bases and the J segment 3 bases; nucleotides outside the gene matches: 10. The CDR3 sequence: CASSYPKQQGVYEQYF. CDR3 DNA sequence: TGTGCCAGCAGTTACCCTAAACAGCAGGGGGTCTACGAGCAGTACTTC.

The rearrangement uses TRBV27 and TRBJ1-2, with D possibly being TRBD1 (6 bases). This CDR3 region has 15 residues. Trimming took off 4 bases at V and 6 bases at J, with 18 bases between the two ends. Germline CDR1 is MNHEY and CDR2 is SMNVEV (reference sequence). CDR3 bases: TGTGCCAGCAGTTCAGAACAGGGAGGGCCCCATGGCTACACCTTC. It yields the protein CASSSEQGGPHGYTF.

The chain uses TRBV19 and TRBJ1-5, with 8 bases lining up with TRBD1. CDR1 and CDR2 from the germline V gene are LNHDA and SQIVND (reference sequence). After removal of 5 bases from V and 7 bases from J, the junction contained 10 bases not matched to a gene. CDR3 length equals 15 residues. CDR3 in amino acids: CASSPVQGGWQPQHF. CDR3 sequence (DNA): TGTGCCAGTAGTCCTGTACAGGGGGGATGGCAGCCCCAGCATTTT. Full variable domain (missing parts from reference TRBV19 and TRBJ1-5): DGGITQSPKYLFRKEGQNVTLSCEQNLNHDAMYWYRQDPGQGLRLIYYSQIVNDFQKGDIAEGYSVSREKKESFPLTVTSAQKNPTAFYLCASSPVQGGWQPQHFGDGTRLSIL.

The J gene is TRBJ2-7, the V gene TRBV19, with a tentative D call TRBD1 (5 bases). Germline V gene lookup returns CDR1 LNHDA and CDR2 SQIVND (reference sequence). The V end lost 5 bases, the J end lost 4 bases, and 15 bases lay between the germline ends. The CDR3 is 14 amino acids. CDR3 residues: CASSQQGVDYEQYF. CDR3 nucleotides: TGTGCCAGTAGTCAGCAGGGCGTCGATTACGAGCAGTACTTC. Supplemented by reference TRBV19 and TRBJ2-7, the full variable domain reads DGGITQSPKYLFRKEGQNVTLSCEQNLNHDAMYWYRQDPGQGLRLIYYSQIVNDFQKGDIAEGYSVSREKKESFPLTVTSAQKNPTAFYLCASSQQGVDYEQYFGPGTRLTVT.

The gene calls are TRBV9 and TRBJ2-1; 13 positions match TRBD2. V shed 3 bases, J shed 4 bases, and the junction held 1 base outside the gene matches. This CDR3 is built from 15 residues. Germline V gene sequence: CDR1 SGDLS, CDR2 YYNGEE. CDR3 region: CASSAGLAGYNEQFF. CDR3 DNA: TGTGCCAGCAGCGCGGGACTAGCGGGGTACAATGAGCAGTTCTTC.

The genes are TRBV7-8 and TRBJ1-2; D is possibly TRBD1 (6 bases). The CDR3 consists of 13 residues. The germline gives CDR1 SGHVS, CDR2 FQNEAQ. The V end lost 6 bases, the J end lost 4 bases, and 12 bases lay between the germline ends. The CDR3 here is CASSRDTSYGYTF. Written as DNA, the CDR3 is TGTGCCAGCAGTCGGGACACCTCCTATGGCTACACCTTC.

V gene TRBV7-3 combines with J gene TRBJ1-1, with 10 bases fitting TRBD1. Germline loops: CDR1 SGHTA, CDR2 FQGTGA. The CDR3 has 14 residues. Trimming removed 5 bases from V and 1 base from J; junction bases left unmatched: 1. CDR3 nucleotide sequence: TGTGCCAGCAGCAGGACAGGGGGGAACACTGAAGCTTTCTTT. This gives the protein CASSRTGGNTEAFF.

The chain employs TRBV7-8 and TRBJ1-3; D uncertain. V lost 1 base and J 4 bases, leaving 11 bases between the germline ends. Germline CDR1 SGHVS, CDR2 FQNEAQ. The CDR3 has 15 amino acids. CDR3 in amino acids: CASSLDGSSGNTIYF. The CDR3 region has the DNA TGTGCCAGCAGCTTAGATGGGAGTTCCGGAAACACCATATATTTT.

V usage is TRBV30 and J usage is TRBJ1-2, with TRBD1 matching 7 bases. From germline, CDR1 is GTSNPN and CDR2 SVGIG (reference sequence). There are 16 residues in the CDR3. CDR3 sequence (DNA): TGTGCACGGGGGCTGGAAGGAGGGGGCTTTGGCTATGGCTACACCTTC. Protein: CARGLEGGGFGYGYTF. The variable domain in full, with the rest retrieved from reference TRBV30 and TRBJ1-2, is SQTIHQWPATLVQPVGSPLSLECTVEGTSNPNLYWYRQAAGRGLQLLFYSVGIGQISSEVPQNLSASRPQDRQFILSSKKLLLSDSGFYLCARGLEGGGFGYGYTFGSGTRLTVV.